This entry describes one T cell receptor beta chain. The record originates from a study of cytomegalovirus exposure and HLA in healthy donors. Background on the study: Earlier findings included roughly 120 million unique TCR beta sequences obtained from 170 million or so T cells.

CDR1 MNHNY and CDR2 SVGAGI come from the germline V gene (reference sequence). V was shortened by 10 bases and J by 0 bases, with 13 bases between the two germline ends. There are 14 residues in the CDR3. Donors likely had unrecorded immune exposures despite being nominally healthy when sampled. With 60 Vbeta and 13 Jbeta primers, the PCR was carried out. Data came from immunoSEQ multiplex PCR; TCRdb stores just in-frame clones and leaves some out. The sample consists of about 200,000 clones, approximately 70% of them appearing once. This sequence joins TRBV6-6 and TRBJ1-3; D is unresolved. The clonotype comes from a woman younger than 45 in good health and CMV-seronegative. The sequenced sample consisted of PBMCs. In DNA form, the CDR3 reads TGTGCCACCGCGTGGTCACCCTCTGGAAACACCATATATTTT. Its protein is CATAWSPSGNTIYF.